Below, 2 T cell receptor beta chains from the same sample are listed, as sequenced in a study of CXCR3-negative and CXCR3-positive naive CD8 T cells. In preparing the TRB cDNA libraries, 5' RACE with UMI labels was used. TCRdb reprocessed the 5' RACE reads and keeps a single row for each CDR3 protein, giving no DNA. The listing records some 45,000 distinct CDR3 sequences. Sample: naive CXCR3- CD8+ T cells from blood. Subset reported: CD45RO-CCR7+CD27+CD95- naive CD8+ T cells lacking CXCR3 (TNR3-). The receptor source for this set is a human donor in good health. Some clones in this sample may be carry-over from other donors' samples.

The chain carries TRBV7-8 and TRBJ1-2; the D call from TCRdb, TRBD1, cannot be confirmed without DNA. This CDR3 is built from 14 residues. CDR1 and CDR2 (germline): SGHVS, FQNEAQ. The CDR3 is CASSLATGTYGYTF.

This rearrangement joins TRBV28 to TRBJ2-7; TCRdb designates TRBD2, a call that cannot be tested without DNA. The CDR3 totals 15 residues. Per the germline V gene, CDR1 is MDHEN and CDR2 is SYDVKM. The CDR3 protein is CASSLAEWASYEQYF.